This TCR beta chain was captured by sequencing in a study of blood T cell repertoires in COVID-19. Those who participated ranged in age from about 18 to 89 years and resided in 20 to 25 US areas. Membership in each cohort depended on participant-reported clinical history. This clone has just a few counts. The repertoire was sequenced with immunoSEQ multiplex PCR; TCRdb's copy has only in-frame clones and lacks some. Among roughly 290,000 clones listed, around 85% were seen once. This CDR3 region has 17 residues. Germline-derived CDR1 and CDR2 are LNHDA and SQIVND (reference sequence). V lost 3 bases and J 4 bases, leaving 19 bases between the germline ends.

The V and J genes are TRBV19 and TRBJ2-1; D gene uncertain. Sequencing was performed on PBMCs or T cells enriched from blood (not recorded which). This TCR came from a woman in her thirties or forties who had recovered from COVID-19. The CDR3 DNA is TGTGCCAGTAGTATTGCCCGAGCGTCCATTAGGTACAATGAGCAGTTCTTC. Translation: CASSIARASIRYNEQFF. The full variable domain, rest sourced from reference TRBV19 and TRBJ2-1, is DGGITQSPKYLFRKEGQNVTLSCEQNLNHDAMYWYRQDPGQGLRLIYYSQIVNDFQKGDIAEGYSVSREKKESFPLTVTSAQKNPTAFYLCASSIARASIRYNEQFFGPGTRLTVL.